This TCR beta chain was documented in a study of beta chain features in type 1 diabetes. Looking at the study overall: In age, gender and cell yields, patients were similar to healthy donors.

Study-level points and caveats: TCRB CDR3s from Type 1 diabetes patients were moderately but significantly shorter in all four CD4+ subsets.

V was clipped by 0 bases and J by 2 bases, with 11 bases between them. This CDR3 has 15 residues. Germline V gene data show CDR1 as SGHRS and CDR2 as YFSETQ. This clone appeared a few times. The antigen remains undetermined. The sequenced template was cDNA made from the entire isolated RNA. Sequencing was performed with immunoSEQ multiplex PCR; in TCRdb, only in-frame clones are kept and a portion is missing. The sample includes around 240,000 clones, over 8.5% of them seen just once. V usage is TRBV5-1 and J usage is TRBJ1-2; D call uncertain. Sequencing was done on a sample of naive CD4+ T cells from blood. The source of this sequence is a woman under 30 in good health. CDR3: CASSLGASSNYGYTF. The CDR3 coding sequence is TGCGCCAGCAGCTTGGGAGCCTCATCCAACTATGGCTACACCTTC.